The text below deals with one T cell receptor beta chain. Its binding antigen is unknown. The input lacks base qualities; no much larger clone sits a single base away. The sample originates from a study of OX40 agonist ivuxolimab in advanced cancers. Regarding the research as a whole: The costimulatory receptor OX40 (CD134) was targeted by ivuxolimab, a fully human IgG2 agonistic monoclonal antibody. Three dose-escalation patients achieved partial responses, one with hepatocellular carcinoma and two with cutaneous melanoma. Prior anti-PD-1, anti-PD-L1 or anti-CTLA-4 therapy was permitted, and checkpoint inhibitors had been received by roughly 42% of dose-escalation patients. Intravenous ivuxolimab was administered to patients every 2 weeks at six dose levels: 0.01, 0.1, 0.3, 1.5, 3 and 10 mg/kg. Of the roughly 52 dose-escalation patients, hepatocellular carcinoma was present in approximately 20, melanoma in approximately 15, renal cell carcinoma in 9 and head and neck cancer in 9. The paper describes the monotherapy dose-escalation part (N of about 55 patients) of the phase I trial of ivuxolimab. A male proportion of about 79% and a mean age of 60 years, ranging from about 23 to 79, were recorded for the dose-escalation cohort. Peripheral TCRbeta sequencing was intended to test whether TCR sequence diversity was altered and clonal T-cell expansion was caused by ivuxolimab.

Patients with autoimmune disease history or receiving systemic immunosuppression were excluded from the trial. Peripheral blood for TCR sequencing was collected from all dose cohorts at baseline, on cycle 4 day 1, and on cycle 7 day 1. The samples were taken from a phase I, first-in-human, multicenter, open-label dose-escalation trial of ivuxolimab. The trial enrolled adults with locally advanced or metastatic head and neck squamous cell, hepatocellular, melanoma or renal cell carcinoma. Before TCR sequencing, CD4+ and CD8+ T cells were separately sorted from peripheral blood. From the germline V gene (reference sequence), CDR1 is MNHEY and CDR2 is SMNVEV. The V end loses 6 bases and the J end loses 0 bases, and a stretch of 18 bases separates them. Counted from cysteine to phenylalanine, this CDR3 has 16 amino acids. Just CDR3 DNA is preserved here, 48 bases in frame from base 1. The investigation overall reported the following: The antigen specificity of the peripheral T cells that underwent clonal expansion was not determined. In partial responders in the 0.1-3.0 mg/kg groups, normalized peripheral clonal expansion was found to be among the lowest, especially among CD8+ T cells. Clonal expansion of both CD4+ and CD8+ blood T cells was observed from baseline to week 6 at doses 0.1 to 3.0 mg/kg. Low levels of normalized T-cell clonal expansion were also seen in some patients who did not respond. After ivuxolimab, CD8+ T cells had more expanded clones than CD4+ T cells on average.

Genomic DNA was extracted from sorted cells for sequencing of the TCRbeta CDR3 region. The immunoSEQ Assay was used for sequencing of TCRbeta CDR3 regions. This is the immuneACCESS table as TCRdb keeps it, with only in-frame sequences that have V and J called. A part of the clones is gone; compared with another copy, unresolved V genes explain less than half, and the rest is unexplained. The sample data list about 17,000 clones, and about 90% of these were observed just once. The ten top clones hold around 25% of the sample. The sequence links TRBV27 to TRBJ2-7; TRBD2 is a possible D gene, resting on 5 matching bases. This clonotype was obtained from an adult with an advanced solid tumor such as melanoma, head and neck, liver or kidney cancer. Here the sequenced sample was CD4+ or CD8+ T cells sorted from blood, taken in a trial of the OX40 agonist ivuxolimab. The CDR3 loop reads CASSQSRTGSSYEQYF. Here is the DNA: TGTGCCAGCAGCCAATCCCGGACGGGAAGCTCCTACGAGCAGTACTTC.